The entry that follows covers one T cell receptor beta chain sequence. Its antigen is currently unknown. Data came from immunoSEQ multiplex PCR; TCRdb stores just in-frame clones and leaves some out. The data show roughly 130,000 clones, roughly 92% seen once. The analysis combined second doses at about 4 or about 12 weeks. This record belongs to a study of T cell responses to AZD1222 COVID-19 vaccine. Overall study findings and caveats: Receipt of two AZD1222 doses was followed by a rise in Spike-specific TCR breadth and depth. Most donors were white British and more were female, and clonal diversity was possibly underestimated. Just five or six AZD1222 recipients were seropositive at baseline.

J was trimmed by 10 bases and V by 4 bases; bases with no gene match: 4. Germline V lookup: CDR1 LGHDT, CDR2 YNNKEL (reference sequence). This CDR3 has 13 amino acids. The TCR was taken from an adult who received the AZD1222 COVID-19 vaccine. The chain carries TRBV3-1 (or the pseudogene TRBV3-2) and TRBJ1-6, with 7 nucleotides matching TRBD1. The sequencing here drew on peripheral blood, taken 28 days after the second AZD1222 dose. The CDR3 region is CASSLTGNSPLHF. CDR3 in DNA: TGTGCCAGCAGCCTGACAGGGAACTCACCCCTCCACTTT.